These T cell receptor beta chains were read from a single sample in a study of immune heterogeneity within non-small cell lung tumors. MiXCR, applied by TCRdb to the multiplex PCR reads, yields one record per CDR3 protein. The data contain about 16,000 distinct CDR3 sequences, less than 35% of them singletons. Sequenced: lung tumor tissue. These receptors were collected from a man aged 40-49 years with non-small cell lung cancer. CDR3s include the opening cysteine and the closing phenylalanine or tryptophan. Fields, in order: V gene, J gene, clone size, D gene, CDR3 DNA, CDR3 protein. A D gene is named only where the DNA matches it firmly. Rows give clone size only sometimes, using once, few, many, or a class for an expanded clone.

TRBV7-3	TRBJ2-5	medium-sized	TRBD1	TGTGCCAGCAGCCGGGACAGTGCGGGGACCCAGTACTTC	CASSRDSAGTQYF
TRBV7-2	TRBJ1-2	many	.	TGTGCCAGCAGCTTAGAGGCGGGGATCAGTGGCTACACCTTC	CASSLEAGISGYTF
TRBV6-1	TRBJ1-1	medium-sized	TRBD1	TGTGCCAGCATACGCCGGACAGGGACTCGAAACACTGAAGCTTTCTTT	CASIRRTGTRNTEAFF
TRBV5-5	TRBJ2-7	few	TRBD1	TGTGCCAGCAGCCGACAACCGGGACAGACCTACGAGCAGTACTTC	CASSRQPGQTYEQYF
TRBV20-1	TRBJ2-7	many	TRBD2	TGCAGTGCTAGAGGTGAACTAGCGGGATTCTCCTACGAGCAGTACTTC	CSARGELAGFSYEQYF
TRBV19	TRBJ2-3	many	TRBD1	TGTGCCAGTAGCCTCGGGACAGGGCGTTCCCATACGCAGTATTTT	CASSLGTGRSHTQYF
TRBV20-1	TRBJ2-7	medium-sized	TRBD1	TGCAGTGCTAGAGATCCCGGGACAGGGGGCCGCTGGGAGCAGTACTTC	CSARDPGTGGRWEQYF
TRBV19	TRBJ1-1	many	.	TGTGCCAGTAGTCCGCATGGGGGGCTAAACACTGAAGCTTTCTTT	CASSPHGGLNTEAFF
TRBV7-2	TRBJ2-1	.	.	TGTGCCAGCAGCTTAGGGGGGGTCGGTGGCAATGAGCAGTTCTTC	CASSLGGVGGNEQFF
TRBV5-5	TRBJ1-1	many	.	TGTGCCAGCAGCTATATTTCCCCAGGGAGCACTGAAGCTTTCTTT	CASSYISPGSTEAFF
TRBV6-2/TRBV6-3	TRBJ2-1	many	TRBD2	TGTGCCAGCAGTTACTCCCCTCCGGGAGGGCTATACAATGAGCAGTTCTTC	CASSYSPPGGLYNEQFF
TRBV7-9	TRBJ2-5	few	TRBD2	TGTGCCAGCAGCTTCAGCGGGAGGGGTCAAGAGACCCAGTACTTC	CASSFSGRGQETQYF
TRBV7-3	TRBJ2-1	.	TRBD2	TGTACCAGCAGCTTAACCGGGACTAGCGGTAACAATGAGCAGTTCTTC	CTSSLTGTSGNNEQFF
TRBV19	TRBJ2-5	.	.	TGTGCCAGTAGTGGGGGGGGGCAGGTTTTGGAGACCCAGTACTTC	CASSGGGQVLETQYF
TRBV6-2/TRBV6-3	TRBJ1-5	medium-sized	.	TGTGCCAGCACCCGTTCGCTTGACAGATCTGAACAGCCCCAGCATTTT	CASTRSLDRSEQPQHF
TRBV4-2	TRBJ1-1	.	.	TGTGCCAGCAGTCGCATCGGGGATGGGGCTTTCTTT	CASSRIGDGAFF
TRBV12-3/TRBV12-4	TRBJ2-1	medium-sized	.	TGTGCCAGCAGTTTTCTCACGGAGCAGTTCTTC	CASSFLTEQFF